This T cell receptor beta chain was profiled in a study of blood T cells in healthy people across ages. Study findings and constraints: In the absence of known donor CMV status, changes in expanded clonotypes were possibly confounded.

About this clonotype itself: The antigen remains undetermined.

Using a J-beta primer mix together with a sample-barcoded 5' primer, a second PCR was run for roughly 6 to 12 cycles. Each CDR3 protein gets one entry after TCRdb re-called the 5' RACE reads with MiXCR. The table includes 2 million or so distinct CDR3 sequences, around 50% detected once. A minimum of 5.5 micrograms of total RNA was extracted per sample. This receptor was obtained from a woman aged 40 to 49 in good health. The sequenced material came from blood.

The CDR3 DNA sequence: TGCGCCAGCAGCCAAGAGCGGGCGACCTACGAGCAGTACTTC. Translated: CASSQERATYEQYF. V gene TRBV4-3 combines with J gene TRBJ2-7, with D tentatively TRBD2 (5 bases). The CDR3 sequence is 14 residues long. The ends were cut back, 0 bases at V and 2 bases at J, with 8 bases in the middle. Germline assignment: CDR1 LGHNA and CDR2 YSLEER.